One and the same sample provided the 26 T cell receptor beta chains below, sequenced in a study of T-cell reconstitution after alpha-beta-depleted transplantation in children (dated by TCRdb to the mid-2010s). Per the publication, the treatment or condition label means: allogeneic hematopoietic cell transplantation with graft depleted of TCRalphabeta T cells and CD19 B cells. Library preparation used PCR. The listed sequencing device is Illumina HiSeq 2500. TCR library preparation used molecular barcoding, with unique molecular identifiers applied to normalize quantification of the TCRbeta repertoire. The public reads were reanalyzed by TCRdb: fastp trimming at Q25, MiXCR alignment, in-frame beta chains only. Every entry covers one CDR3 protein and lists the most common genes and DNA from its rows. This sample is represented by roughly 490,000 distinct CDR3 sequences; approximately 10% of them were singletons. Around 13% of the sample belongs to the ten largest clones.

The sequenced sample was PBMCs, mostly from graft donor cells, obtained 180 days after TCRalphabeta/CD19-depleted stem cell transplant. These TCRs come from a female patient between 2 and 10 years old who had a stem cell transplant for aplastic anemia, so the T cells may come from the graft donor.

This chain links TRBV28 with TRBJ2-1; D might be TRBD2 (6 bases). This CDR3 comprises 14 residues. Germline V lookup: CDR1 MDHEN, CDR2 SYDVKM. Trimming cost V 2 bases and J 8 bases, with 13 bases left between them. The CDR3 is CASSLVVGDYEQFF. The CDR3 region has the DNA TGTGCCAGCAGTTTAGTCGTGGGGGACTATGAGCAGTTCTTC.

This clonotype occurred once. V gene TRBV7-3 combines with J gene TRBJ2-7, with 7 positions matching TRBD2. V lost 6 bases, J lost 1 base, and 12 bases stayed unmatched. The CDR3 is 16 residues long. Germline V gene data show CDR1 as SGHTA and CDR2 as FQGTGA. The CDR3 region has the DNA TGTGCCAGCAGGGGGGGGGGGTTGGGACTATCCTACGAGCAGTACGTC. Translation: CASRGGGLGLSYEQYV.

In its sample, this clonotype was seen a few times. The V and J genes are TRBV20-1 and TRBJ1-5; D is ambiguous. The CDR3 has 15 residues. The germline V and J ends were trimmed by 0 bases and 0 bases, with 9 bases remaining between them. Per germline, CDR1 DFQATT and CDR2 SNEGSKA (reference sequence). CDR3 DNA sequence: TGCAGTGCTAGAGATCGGGGTGCTAGCAATCAGCCCCAGCATTTT. Its translation: CSARDRGASNQPQHF.

This clonotype showed up many times. This chain joins TRBV24-1 and TRBJ2-3; possibly TRBD1 or TRBD2 for D (5 bases each). Looked up from germline, CDR1 is KGHDR and CDR2 is SFDVKD. V was pared by 4 bases and J by 6 bases, with 19 bases between. The CDR3 consists of 16 residues. CDR3 DNA: TGTGCCACCAGTGACGTCGGGACGCCGGTCTCGGATACGCAGTATTTT. This sequence encodes CATSDVGTPVSDTQYF.

V usage is TRBV4-1 and J usage is TRBJ2-3; D might be TRBD1 (5 bases). Germline-derived CDR1 and CDR2 are MGHRA and YSYEKL. The CDR3 consists of 17 residues. V lost 2 bases and J lost 2, with 17 bases in between. The CDR3 loop reads CASSQQGWGRDTDTQYF. CDR3 in DNA: TGCGCCAGCAGCCAACAGGGTTGGGGAAGGGACACAGATACGCAGTATTTT.

This clonotype was seen ten or more times. V is TRBV5-1 and J is TRBJ2-3; 7 bases map to TRBD1. This CDR3 is 13 amino acids long. The J segment lost 5 bases and the V segment lost 6 bases, leaving 6 bases of the junction unmatched. The V gene's germline CDR1 is SGHRS and CDR2 YFSETQ. In DNA, the CDR3 is TGCGCCAGCATACAGGGGCGAGGAGATACGCAGTATTTT. Translating gives CASIQGRGDTQYF. The whole variable domain, remainder taken from reference TRBV5-1 and TRBJ2-3, is KAGVTQTPRYLIKTRGQQVTLSCSPISGHRSVSWYQQTPGQGLQFLFEYFSETQRNKGNFPGRFSGRQFSNSRSEMNVSTLELGDSALYLCASIQGRGDTQYFGPGTRLTVL.

This clonotype was counted a few times. This rearrangement joins TRBV29-1 to TRBJ2-3, with TRBD2 matching 12 bases. CDR3 size: 15 residues. Germline-derived CDR1 and CDR2 are SQVTM and ANQGSEA. After removal of 6 bases from V and 4 bases from J, the junction contained 8 bases not matched to a gene. For the CDR3, the DNA is TGCAGCGTGAACGAACTAGCGGGGGGTTCAGATACGCAGTATTTT. Its translation: CSVNELAGGSDTQYF.

This chain uses TRBV12-3 or TRBV12-4 with TRBJ1-3, with a possible D match to TRBD1 (6 bases). V shed 6 bases and J shed 0 bases, with 15 bases lying between them. The CDR3 length is 16 residues. CDR3: CASRPGGLLSGNTIYF. The CDR3 DNA reads TGTGCCAGCAGACCGGGGGGCTTACTCTCTGGAAACACCATATATTTT.

Turning to this clonotype: A single base separates this from a much larger clone, so it may be a read error. The chain is built from TRBV6-2 or TRBV6-3 and TRBJ2-1; D perhaps matches TRBD2 (6 bases). CDR1 and CDR2 from the germline V gene are MNHEY and SVGEGT. There are 14 residues in the CDR3. This CDR3 reads CASSNTGERHDQFF. CDR3 coding DNA: TGTGCCAGCAGTAATACGGGAGAGAGGCATGACCAGTTCTTC.

The chain couples TRBV14 to TRBJ2-1; D not certain. CDR1 and CDR2 from the germline V gene are SGHDN and FVKESK. V dropped 1 base and J dropped 4 bases, with 14 bases sitting between them. This CDR3 has 16 residues. The CDR3 coding sequence is TGTGCCAGCAGCCAAGCCCTGGGTTGGGTTTACAATGAGCAGTTCTTC. Protein sequence: CASSQALGWVYNEQFF.

This clonotype has ten or more counts. The V call is TRBV25-1, the J call TRBJ2-6; D gene unclear. Trimming removed 4 bases at V and 2 bases at J, with 6 bases between. Per the germline V gene, CDR1 is MGHDK and CDR2 is SYGVNS. This CDR3 is built from 14 residues. CDR3 DNA: TGTGCCAGCAGTGGGTTAACTGGGGCCAACGTCCTGACTTTC. Translating gives CASSGLTGANVLTF. Together with reference TRBV25-1 and TRBJ2-6, the CDR3 gives the full variable domain: EADIYQTPRYLVIGTGKKITLECSQTMGHDKMYWYQQDPGMELHLIHYSYGVNSTEKGDLSSESTVSRIRTEHFPLTLESARPSHTSQYLCASSGLTGANVLTFGAGSRLTVL.

This clonotype showed up just a few times. The J gene is TRBJ2-1, the V gene TRBV9; 15 nucleotides agree with TRBD2. Germline assignment: CDR1 SGDLS and CDR2 YYNGEE. After removal of 3 bases from V and 7 bases from J, the junction contained 20 bases not matched to a gene. The CDR3 spans 21 residues. The CDR3 loop reads CASSAPPGHRTSGRGLNEQFF. The CDR3 DNA is TGTGCCAGCAGCGCTCCCCCGGGACACCGGACTAGCGGGAGGGGTTTGAATGAGCAGTTCTTC.

This clonotype was seen a few times. The chain links TRBV6-5 to TRBJ2-3, with D unclear. The CDR3 runs to 14 residues. V was cut by 8 bases and J by 0 bases, with 12 bases left in between. Germline loops: CDR1 MNHEY, CDR2 SVGAGI. CDR3 loop: CASLTPDSTDTQYF. The CDR3 DNA is TGTGCCAGCTTGACGCCCGATAGCACAGATACGCAGTATTTT.

The chain combines TRBV7-3 with TRBJ2-6; 11 nucleotides agree with TRBD1. This CDR3 has 17 amino acids. Losses at the gene ends were 4 bases for V and 0 bases for J; bases not matched to a gene: 2. Germline-derived CDR1 and CDR2 are SGHTA and FQGTGA. CDR3 nucleotides: TGTGCCAGCAGCTACGGGACAGGGGGCTCTGGGGCCAACGTCCTGACTTTC. Translated, it gives CASSYGTGGSGANVLTF.

This clonotype has just a few counts. This chain connects TRBV15 to TRBJ1-6; 7 nucleotides agree with TRBD1. Germline trimming cut 3 bases from V and 14 bases from J; bases unmatched to any gene: 16. The CDR3 length is 16 residues. In germline, CDR1 is LNHNV, CDR2 YYDKDF (reference sequence). CDR3 residues: CATSSDWDSLFSSLHF. In nucleotides, the CDR3 is TGTGCCACCAGCAGTGACTGGGACAGCCTATTCTCTTCCCTCCACTTT.

In DNA, the CDR3 is TGCAGCGTGGCCGGGACTAGCGGGAGACCTAGCACAGATACGCAGTATTTT. Translated, it gives CSVAGTSGRPSTDTQYF. The J gene is TRBJ2-3, the V gene TRBV29-1; TRBD2 matches 14 bases. This CDR3 is 17 amino acids long. CDR1 and CDR2 (germline): SQVTM, ANQGSEA. After removal of 6 bases from V and 0 bases from J, the junction contained 8 bases not matched to a gene.

The rearrangement uses TRBV28 and TRBJ2-7; 7 bases are shared with TRBD2. CDR3 length: 14 residues. Germline assignment: CDR1 MDHEN and CDR2 SYDVKM. V lost 6 bases to trimming and J lost 0 bases; unmatched junction nucleotides: 5. CDR3 bases: TGTGCCAGCAGGGTTCAGCGGGGCTCCTACGAGCAGTACTTC. Translated: CASRVQRGSYEQYF.

V is TRBV29-1 and J is TRBJ1-1, with D perhaps TRBD1 (5 bases). V dropped 1 base and J dropped 0 bases, with 12 bases sitting between them. The CDR3 contains 15 residues. CDR1 is SQVTM, CDR2 ANQGSEA, per germline. The CDR3 bases are TGCAGCGTTGAAGTAGGGCAGGGTATGAACACTGAAGCTTTCTTT. Translation: CSVEVGQGMNTEAFF.

V and J are TRBV5-1 and TRBJ2-1; D remains unclear. The CDR3 length is 18 residues. Trimming took 0 bases from V and 0 from J, leaving 16 bases between them. Per germline, CDR1 SGHRS and CDR2 YFSETQ. DNA of the CDR3: TGCGCCAGCAGCTTGGAGGTCAGGACGCGCGTCTCCTACAATGAGCAGTTCTTC. Its protein is CASSLEVRTRVSYNEQFF.

This clonotype showed up just a few times. This chain links TRBV29-1 with TRBJ1-4; the D is unclear. The V end was cut by 6 bases, the J end by 6 bases, with 14 bases between. This CDR3 contains 13 residues. Looked up from germline, CDR1 is SQVTM and CDR2 is ANQGSEA. CDR3 sequence reads: CSVRAPLDEKLFF. The CDR3 DNA is TGCAGCGTCCGAGCTCCCCTGGATGAAAAACTGTTTTTT.

For this clonotype: The junction shows a germline mismatch at one end, possibly a read error. This rearrangement joins TRBV9 to TRBJ2-4, with D perhaps matching TRBD1 (6 bases). CDR3 length: 15 amino acids. Looked up from germline, CDR1 is SGDLS and CDR2 is YYNGEE. The CDR3 protein is CASSSTDLPWDILYF. The CDR3 DNA is TGTGCCAGCAGCTCCACCGATCTTCCCTGGGACATTCTGTACTTC.

This clonotype was seen only a few times. The chain has TRBV29-1 and TRBJ2-2, with TRBD1 as a possible D gene (6 bases). The CDR3 covers 14 residues. V lost 4 bases and J 4 bases, leaving 13 bases between the germline ends. Per germline, CDR1 SQVTM and CDR2 ANQGSEA. CDR3: CSVVYNRVTGELFF. CDR3 nucleotides: TGCAGCGTTGTTTATAACAGGGTCACCGGGGAGCTGTTTTTT.

V usage is TRBV11-2 and J usage is TRBJ2-4; D is perhaps TRBD1 (5 bases). The V gene lost 0 bases and the J gene lost 1 base, with 19 bases spanning the gap. This CDR3 region has 19 residues. From germline, CDR1 is SGHAT and CDR2 FQNNGV. This chain's CDR3 is CASSLEGPGRPVAKNIQYF. CDR3 DNA: TGTGCCAGCAGCTTAGAGGGGCCGGGCAGGCCTGTGGCCAAAAACATTCAGTACTTC.

The chain recombines TRBV12-3 or TRBV12-4 with TRBJ2-2, with TRBD2 identical over 9 bases. The CDR3 length is 15 residues. The V and J ends lost 6 bases and 4 bases, in that order; junction bases with no gene match: 6. The CDR3 loop reads CASRFLAGFTGELFF. The CDR3 nucleotides read TGTGCCAGCAGGTTTCTAGCGGGGTTCACCGGGGAGCTGTTTTTT.

This chain joins TRBV29-1 and TRBJ1-2; a weak D match, TRBD1 (6 bases). The CDR3 sequence is 11 residues long. Germline CDR1 and CDR2: SQVTM and ANQGSEA. The V gene lost 8 bases and the J gene lost 8 bases, with 15 bases spanning the gap. CDR3 nucleotide sequence: TGCAGCTCGGGGGCAGTAGGGGGCTACACCTTC. Translated, it gives CSSGAVGGYTF.

There are many counts of this clonotype. This chain links TRBV20-1 with TRBJ2-2, with D perhaps matching TRBD1 (5 bases). Between the trimmed V and J ends, which lost 1 base and 2 bases, there was a span of 11 bases. This CDR3 has 15 amino acids. Germline V gene sequence: CDR1 DFQATT, CDR2 SNEGSKA (reference sequence). CDR3 sequence reads: CSARGGTVNTGELFF. In DNA, the CDR3 is TGCAGTGCTAGAGGGGGCACAGTAAACACCGGGGAGCTGTTTTTT.